The entry below describes one T cell receptor (beta chain). Clones were read by immunoSEQ multiplex PCR, and TCRdb kept only the in-frame ones, dropping some. The data show roughly 100,000 clones, with roughly 88% seen just once and about 2% held by the top ten. V shed 4 bases, J shed 7 bases, and the junction held 5 bases outside the gene matches. The CDR3 loop spans 12 amino acids. CDR1 and CDR2 from the germline V gene are SGHDT and YYEEEE. These data are taken from a study of blood T cell repertoires in COVID-19. Sequences were obtained from peripheral blood. The V gene is TRBV5-6, the J gene TRBJ2-7; 7 bases are shared with TRBD1. This sequence was found in a man in his forties or fifties with COVID-19, enrolled during active disease. The DNA of the CDR3 is TGTGCCAGCAGCGGAACAGGGGTTGAGCAGTACTTC. Its translation is CASSGTGVEQYF.